This TCR beta chain was recorded in a study of monozygotic twins with cystic fibrosis. Findings and caveats of the study: J usage was most co-twin-similar in 8 of 16 pairs, V in 13. Low clonality (median around 0.0094) suggested a mostly naive repertoire. Nucleotide-identical clonotype sharing was significantly higher within monozygotic CF twin pairs than between unrelated CF individuals. Shared CDR3 numbers were not associated with age, concordance or severity.

A remark on this clone: Its antigen is unidentified.

The CDR3 totals 13 residues. Germline-derived CDR1 and CDR2 are LNHNV and YYDKDF (reference sequence). Trimming cost V 9 bases and J 6 bases, with 17 bases left between them. Profiling relied on immunoSEQ multiplex PCR, and the TCRdb table lists in-frame clones only, not all of them. The data show under 30,000 clones, less than 95% seen once. The source of this sequence is a girl aged 2 to 9 with cystic fibrosis. The specimen sequenced was blood. The V gene is TRBV15, the J gene TRBJ1-2; no reliable D call. CDR3 sequence reads: CATSLTKRDGYTF. The CDR3 nucleotides are TGTGCCACGTCATTAACCAAGAGGGATGGCTACACCTTC.